This T cell receptor (beta chain) was sequenced in a study of shared clonotypes between healthy human individuals. Note on this clone: Its matching antigen is unknown.

Profiled with immunoSEQ multiplex PCR; TCRdb holds only in-frame clones, not every one. The sample comprises roughly 530,000 clones, 96% of which are singletons, and approximately 0.062% rests with the top ten. Study-level results: Shared across a few donors were about 4.6% of the naive CD4 clonotypes.

The investigators split CD4+ cells into a CD45RA+ naive subset and a CD45RA-negative memory subset. Germline V gene lookup returns CDR1 MGHDK and CDR2 SYGVNS. V lost 4 bases and J lost 0, with 9 bases in between. The CDR3 length is 15 residues. The J gene is TRBJ1-4, the V gene TRBV25-1; D unclear. Sequences were obtained from naive CD4+ T cells sorted from blood. The sample's subset: CD45RA+ positively selected. This clonotype originated in a woman aged 30 to 39 in good health. The CDR3 DNA reads as TGTGCCAGCAGTGGGTCGTACGCAACTAATGAAAAACTGTTTTTT. This gives the protein CASSGSYATNEKLFF.